The next 2 T cell receptor beta chains were all read from a single sample in a study of CD8+CD57+ T cells in acquired aplastic anemia (dated by TCRdb to about 2018). The sequencer was an Illumina HiSeq 2000. TCR beta VDJ combination and CDR3 sequence profiling used genomic DNA as the template. TCRdb redid the processing of the public reads, applying fastp at Q25 and MiXCR, and retained in-frame beta chains. CDR3 protein sequences are deduplicated, and each keeps its most common genes and DNA. Here the sample has roughly 180,000 distinct CDR3 sequences; under 55% occur a single time. Around 3% of the sample lies in the top ten. The sample was sorted CD4+, CD8+, or CD8+CD57+ T cells (not recorded which) from PBMCs. These receptors all stem from a human donor in good health.

This clonotype came up a few times. This chain links TRBV25-1 with TRBJ2-1; D tentatively reads TRBD1 or TRBD2 (6 bases each). This CDR3 spans 17 amino acids. V gave up 1 base and J gave up 8 bases, with 21 bases separating them. Germline loops: CDR1 MGHDK, CDR2 SYGVNS. The CDR3 region is CASSEWGASPMGDEQFF. As DNA, the CDR3 is TGTGCCAGCAGTGAATGGGGGGCTAGCCCTATGGGGGATGAGCAGTTCTTC.

The chain couples TRBV7-9 to TRBJ2-7, with 8 bases aligning to TRBD1. Germline CDR1 is SEHNR and CDR2 is FQNEAQ (reference sequence). The trim removed 10 bases at V and 3 bases at J, leaving 2 bases unmatched. The length of the CDR3 is 11 residues. DNA for the CDR3: TGTGCCACTGACAGGGGCTACGAGCAGTACTTC. Amino acids: CATDRGYEQYF.